This TCR beta chain was identified during a study of blood T cells in healthy people across ages. The CDR3 runs to 15 residues. Germline V lookup: CDR1 ENHRY, CDR2 SYGVKD. V was pared by 4 bases and J by 9 bases, with 10 bases of the junction left unmatched. The second PCR ran about 6 to 11 cycles with a sample-barcoded 5' primer and J-beta primers. TCRdb re-called the 5' RACE reads through MiXCR, storing one row per CDR3 protein. The data show about 1,500,000 distinct CDR3 sequences, 25% to 30% seen once. V usage is TRBV10-3 and J usage is TRBJ2-1; 9 bases fit TRBD2. The clonotype was recovered from a young woman in good health. Sequencing was done on a sample of blood. CDR3 sequence: CAISGVAGDDSEQFF. The CDR3 DNA is TGTGCCATCAGTGGAGTAGCGGGAGACGATAGTGAGCAGTTCTTC.